Each of the 19 T cell receptor beta chains below was sequenced from the same sample in a study of Graves' ophthalmopathy and Graves' hyperthyroidism. Amplified TCR beta CDR3 regions were obtained using RNA transcripts as template. HTBI primers primed a first-round RT-PCR, and a second-round multiplex PCR followed. TCRdb re-called the multiplex PCR reads through MiXCR, storing one row per CDR3 protein. This table holds a few hundred thousand distinct CDR3 sequences, roughly 15% found once. The sample was peripheral blood. The receptors shown here come from an adult man with Graves' ophthalmopathy.

This clonotype came up a few times. This chain links TRBV6-4 with TRBJ2-7, with D possibly TRBD2 on 5 matching bases. Trimming took off 7 bases at V and 0 bases at J, with 10 bases between the two ends. The CDR3 loop spans 13 amino acids. Per germline, CDR1 MRHNA and CDR2 SNTAGT. The chain's CDR3 is CASTGSGSYEQYF. The CDR3 nucleotides are TGTGCCAGCACGGGGTCGGGCTCCTACGAGCAGTACTTC.

This clonotype was detected ten times or more. J is TRBJ1-2 and V is TRBV6-4; 9 nucleotides match TRBD1. Germline assignment: CDR1 MRHNA and CDR2 SNTAGT. There are 17 residues in the CDR3. With 6 bases clipped from V and 4 bases from J, the junction kept 15 bases outside the gene matches. The CDR3 is CASSPQSTGGFRYGYTF. In DNA, the CDR3 is TGTGCCAGCAGCCCCCAATCGACAGGGGGATTTCGCTATGGCTACACCTTC.

In its sample, this clonotype was seen many times. The gene calls are TRBV28 and TRBJ2-5, with D possibly TRBD1 on 6 matching bases. Germline V gene sequence: CDR1 MDHEN, CDR2 SYDVKM. Trimming stripped 8 bases from V and 5 bases from J, with 18 bases between. The CDR3 has 14 amino acids. CDR3: CASQPNRVRETQYF. The DNA of the CDR3 is TGTGCCAGCCAACCAAACAGGGTCCGGGAGACCCAGTACTTC.

This clonotype was counted many times. The V and J genes are TRBV12-3 or TRBV12-4 and TRBJ1-5; weak D call: TRBD1 (6 bases). The length of the CDR3 is 14 residues. V gave up 7 bases and J gave up 5 bases, with 15 bases separating them. CDR3 sequence (DNA): TGTGCCAGCAAAGGCAGGGGTAGGGATCAGCCCCAGCATTTT. As protein: CASKGRGRDQPQHF.

This chain uses TRBV20-1 with TRBJ1-3; D gene unclear. Germline CDR1 and CDR2: DFQATT and SNEGSKA (reference sequence). Between the trimmed V and J ends, which lost 7 bases and 8 bases, there was a span of 6 bases. The CDR3 runs to 9 residues. CDR3 sequence reads: CSVPDTIYF. Here the CDR3 DNA reads TGCAGTGTTCCGGACACCATATATTTT.

The chain links TRBV6-5 to TRBJ2-6; D ambiguous. The CDR3 has 15 amino acids. Germline CDR1 is MNHEY and CDR2 is SVGAGI. V was shortened by 1 base and J by 3 bases, with 7 bases between the two germline ends. The chain's CDR3 is CASSYWGSGANVLTF. CDR3 bases: TGTGCCAGCAGTTACTGGGGAAGTGGGGCCAACGTCCTGACTTTC.

Many counts were recorded for this clonotype. The chain has TRBV11-2 and TRBJ2-5; TRBD2 might be the D (6 bases). CDR1 is SGHAT and CDR2 is FQNNGV in the germline V gene. V was clipped by 1 base and J by 1 base, with 13 bases between them. This CDR3 has 16 amino acids. Here the CDR3 DNA reads TGTGCCAGCAGCTTAGTCGGGGGAAGGGGCCAAGAGACCCAGTACTTC. Amino acid sequence: CASSLVGGRGQETQYF.

The chain joins TRBV6-2 or TRBV6-3 to TRBJ1-1; D ambiguous. Germline loops: CDR1 MNHEY, CDR2 SVGEGT. V lost 5 bases to trimming and J lost 0 bases, with 7 bases between them. This CDR3 has 13 amino acids. For the CDR3, the DNA is TGTGCCAGCAGTAGGAACCTGAACACTGAAGCTTTCTTT. This translates into CASSRNLNTEAFF.

This clonotype was recorded many times. Relative to the germline gene, one junction end is altered; a read error may explain this. The gene calls are TRBV7-6 and TRBJ2-5; TRBD2 matches at 11 bases. The CDR3 runs to 17 residues. CDR1 is SGHVS, CDR2 FNYEAQ, per germline. In nucleotides, the CDR3 is TGTGCCAGCAGCTCCCGACTAGCGGGAAGGGCCCAAGAGACCCAGTGCTTC. This codes for CASSSRLAGRAQETQCF.

This clonotype showed up many times. The genes are TRBV28 and TRBJ2-7, with no clear D. The germline V gene encodes CDR1 MDHEN and CDR2 SYDVKM. The CDR3 has 21 residues. Between the trimmed V and J ends, which lost 9 bases and 4 bases, there was a span of 40 bases. For the CDR3, the DNA is TGTGCCAGTACCCGGTTCCTGCGAATTGTCTGCCCGGCTAGTCCGTATTACGAGCAGTACTTC. Translation: CASTRFLRIVCPASPYYEQYF.

This clonotype has a count of ten or more. This rearrangement joins TRBV3-1 to TRBJ2-5, with a possible D match to TRBD2 (5 bases). V lost 4 bases, J lost 9 bases, and 15 bases lay in between. The CDR3 length is 13 residues. CDR1 and CDR2 (germline): LGHDT, YNNKEL (reference sequence). DNA of the CDR3: TGTGCCAGCAGCCGAGGGCTAGAGATGGCCCAGTACTTC. Protein product: CASSRGLEMAQYF.

This clonotype showed up many times. The chain carries TRBV19 and TRBJ2-7; D possibly corresponds to TRBD1 (6 bases). The CDR3 is 14 residues long. Deletions cut 5 bases from V and 3 bases from J, with 14 bases between. From germline, CDR1 is LNHDA and CDR2 SQIVND (reference sequence). The CDR3 sequence: CASSPGQTHYEQYF. Here the CDR3 DNA reads TGTGCCAGTAGTCCCGGACAGACCCACTACGAGCAGTACTTC.

This clonotype occurred many times. The V gene is TRBV11-2, the J gene TRBJ2-7; D not certain. This CDR3 contains 15 residues. V gave up 1 base and J gave up 0 bases, with 10 bases separating them. Per the germline V gene, CDR1 is SGHAT and CDR2 is FQNNGV. This CDR3 reads CASSLGSVGSYEQYF. The CDR3 bases are TGTGCCAGCAGCTTAGGTTCCGTCGGCTCCTACGAGCAGTACTTC.

In its sample, this clonotype was seen many times. The CDR3 loop reads CASSVQRDQPQHF. The CDR3 DNA reads TGTGCCAGCAGTGTACAGCGCGATCAGCCCCAGCATTTT. The V call is TRBV6-1, the J call TRBJ1-5; D remains ambiguous. CDR3 length equals 13 residues. Germline loops: CDR1 MNHNS, CDR2 SASEGT. Trimming stripped 4 bases from V and 5 bases from J, with 9 bases between.

Ten or more counts support this clonotype. The chain has TRBV12-3 or TRBV12-4 and TRBJ1-2, with D tentatively TRBD1 (6 bases). V was cut by 5 bases and J by 7 bases, with 17 bases left in between. The CDR3 covers 14 residues. The CDR3 DNA reads TGTGCCAGCAGTCCATGGACAGAGCTCGGTGGCTACACCTTC. Protein: CASSPWTELGGYTF.

This sequence joins TRBV9 and TRBJ2-7; possible D gene TRBD1, 5 bases. The CDR3 totals 14 residues. Germline loops: CDR1 SGDLS, CDR2 YYNGEE. V was cut by 2 bases and J by 9 bases, with 18 bases left in between. CDR3 nucleotides: TGTGCCAGCAGCGTCGAAGGGGAACCCGGAGTGCAGTACTTC. Its translation is CASSVEGEPGVQYF.

This clonotype has at least ten counts. The V gene is TRBV28, the J gene TRBJ2-7; 12 nucleotides match TRBD1. CDR1 is MDHEN and CDR2 is SYDVKM in the germline V gene. Trimming removed 8 bases from V and 5 bases from J; junction bases left unmatched: 10. CDR3 length: 15 amino acids. This chain's CDR3 is CASSRGTGGIDEQYF. As DNA, the CDR3 is TGTGCCAGCTCCCGGGGGACAGGGGGCATCGACGAGCAGTACTTC.

The gene calls are TRBV28 and TRBJ1-5; D unresolved. Trimming left V 4 bases short and J 5 bases short, with 18 bases between. Germline V gene data show CDR1 as MDHEN and CDR2 as SYDVKM. This CDR3 region has 16 residues. DNA of the CDR3: TGTGCCAGCAGTTCGCCGGGAACACCGGCCTATCAGCCCCAGCATTTT. Protein sequence: CASSSPGTPAYQPQHF.

In this sample, this clonotype turned up many times. V usage is TRBV6-1 and J usage is TRBJ1-1; 10 nucleotides agree with TRBD1. Germline V gene data show CDR1 as MNHNS and CDR2 as SASEGT. The ends lost 1 base at V and 0 bases at J; junction bases unmatched: 8. The CDR3 totals 18 residues. The CDR3 protein is CASSEVTRQGAVNTEAFF. The CDR3 nucleotides read TGTGCCAGCAGTGAAGTTACGAGACAGGGGGCTGTGAACACTGAAGCTTTCTTT.